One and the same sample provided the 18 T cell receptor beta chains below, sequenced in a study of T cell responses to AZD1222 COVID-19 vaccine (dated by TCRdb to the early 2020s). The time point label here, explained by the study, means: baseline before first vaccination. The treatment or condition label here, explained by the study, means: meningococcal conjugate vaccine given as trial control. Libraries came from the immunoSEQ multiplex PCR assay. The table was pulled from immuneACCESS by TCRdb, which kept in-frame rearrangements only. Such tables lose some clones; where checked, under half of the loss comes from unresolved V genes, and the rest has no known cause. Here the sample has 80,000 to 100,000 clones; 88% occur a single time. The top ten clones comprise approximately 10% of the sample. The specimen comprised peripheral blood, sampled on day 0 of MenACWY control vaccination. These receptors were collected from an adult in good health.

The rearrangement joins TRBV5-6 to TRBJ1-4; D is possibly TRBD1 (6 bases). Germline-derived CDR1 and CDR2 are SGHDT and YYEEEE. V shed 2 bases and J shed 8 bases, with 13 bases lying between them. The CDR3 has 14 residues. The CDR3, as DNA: TGTGCCAGCAGCTTATACAGGGATGGCGAAAAACTGTTTTTT. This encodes CASSLYRDGEKLFF.

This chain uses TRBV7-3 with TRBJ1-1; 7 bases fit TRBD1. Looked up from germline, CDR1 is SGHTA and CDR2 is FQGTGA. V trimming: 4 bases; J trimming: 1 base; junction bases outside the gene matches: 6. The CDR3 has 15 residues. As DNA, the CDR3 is TGTGCCAGCAGCTCAGAGGGGGCAGCGAACACTGAAGCTTTCTTT. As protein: CASSSEGAANTEAFF.

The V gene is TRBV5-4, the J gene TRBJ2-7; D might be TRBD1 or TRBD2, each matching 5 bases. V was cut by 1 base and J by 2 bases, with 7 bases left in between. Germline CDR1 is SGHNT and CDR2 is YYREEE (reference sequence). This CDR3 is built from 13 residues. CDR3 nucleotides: TGTGCCAGCAGCTTGCCGGGGCCCTACGAGCAGTACTTC. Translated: CASSLPGPYEQYF.

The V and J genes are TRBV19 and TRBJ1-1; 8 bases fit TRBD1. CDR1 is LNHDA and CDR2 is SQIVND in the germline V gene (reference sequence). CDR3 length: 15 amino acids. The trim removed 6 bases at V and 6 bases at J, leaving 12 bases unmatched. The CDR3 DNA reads TGTGCCAGTAGGCGCCCGACAGGGGAGACGGCTGAAGCTTTCTTT. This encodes CASRRPTGETAEAFF.

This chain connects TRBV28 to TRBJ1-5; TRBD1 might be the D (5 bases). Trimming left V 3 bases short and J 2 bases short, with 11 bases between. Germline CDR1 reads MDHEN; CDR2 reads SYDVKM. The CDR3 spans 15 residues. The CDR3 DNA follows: TGTGCCAGCAGTTTTGGGAAACAGGGCAATCAGCCCCAGCATTTT. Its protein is CASSFGKQGNQPQHF.

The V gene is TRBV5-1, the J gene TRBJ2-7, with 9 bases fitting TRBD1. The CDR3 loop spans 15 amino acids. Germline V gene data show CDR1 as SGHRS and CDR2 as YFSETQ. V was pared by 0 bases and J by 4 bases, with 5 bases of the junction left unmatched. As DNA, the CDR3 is TGCGCCAGCAGCTTGGACCGGGACAGGGCTTACGAGCAGTACTTC. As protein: CASSLDRDRAYEQYF.

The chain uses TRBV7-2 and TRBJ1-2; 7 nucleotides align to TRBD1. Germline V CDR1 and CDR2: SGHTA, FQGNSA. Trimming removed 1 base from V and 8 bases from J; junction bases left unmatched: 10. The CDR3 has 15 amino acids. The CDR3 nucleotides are TGTGCCAGCAGCTTAGGAGGACAGGTCCCATTGGGCTACACCTTC. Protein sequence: CASSLGGQVPLGYTF.

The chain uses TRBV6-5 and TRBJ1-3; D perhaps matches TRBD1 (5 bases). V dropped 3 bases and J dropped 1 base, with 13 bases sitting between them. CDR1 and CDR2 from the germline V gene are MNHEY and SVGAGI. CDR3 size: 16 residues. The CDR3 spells CASSYGGSGSGNTIYF. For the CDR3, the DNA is TGTGCCAGCAGTTATGGGGGGTCAGGGTCTGGAAACACCATATATTTT.

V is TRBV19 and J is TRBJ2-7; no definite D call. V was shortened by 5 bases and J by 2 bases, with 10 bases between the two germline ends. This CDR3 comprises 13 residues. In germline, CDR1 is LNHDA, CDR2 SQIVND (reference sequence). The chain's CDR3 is CASSGTEPYEQYF. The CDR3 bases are TGTGCCAGTAGTGGAACTGAGCCCTACGAGCAGTACTTC. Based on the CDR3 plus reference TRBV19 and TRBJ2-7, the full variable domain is DGGITQSPKYLFRKEGQNVTLSCEQNLNHDAMYWYRQDPGQGLRLIYYSQIVNDFQKGDIAEGYSVSREKKESFPLTVTSAQKNPTAFYLCASSGTEPYEQYFGPGTRLTVT.

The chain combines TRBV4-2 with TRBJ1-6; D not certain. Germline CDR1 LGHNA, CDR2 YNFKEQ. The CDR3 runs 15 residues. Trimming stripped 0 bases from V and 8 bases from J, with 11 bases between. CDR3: CASSQEGSSDSPLHF. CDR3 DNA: TGTGCCAGCAGCCAAGAAGGGTCTTCCGATTCACCCCTCCACTTT.

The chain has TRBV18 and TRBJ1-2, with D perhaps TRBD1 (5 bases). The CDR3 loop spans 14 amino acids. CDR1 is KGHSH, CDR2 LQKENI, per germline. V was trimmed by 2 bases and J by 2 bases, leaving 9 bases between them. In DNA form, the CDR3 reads TGTGCCAGCTCACCAGAGGGGACCAACTATGGCTACACCTTC. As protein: CASSPEGTNYGYTF.

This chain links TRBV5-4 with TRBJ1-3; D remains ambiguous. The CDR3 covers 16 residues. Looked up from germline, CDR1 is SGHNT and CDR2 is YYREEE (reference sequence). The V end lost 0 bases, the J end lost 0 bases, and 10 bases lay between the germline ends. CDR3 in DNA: TGTGCCAGCAGCTTGGGAGGCCCAAGCTCTGGAAACACCATATATTTT. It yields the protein CASSLGGPSSGNTIYF.

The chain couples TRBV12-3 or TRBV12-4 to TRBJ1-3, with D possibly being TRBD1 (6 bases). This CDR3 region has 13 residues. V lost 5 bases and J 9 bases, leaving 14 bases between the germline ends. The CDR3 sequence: CASSPDVQGTIYF. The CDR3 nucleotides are TGTGCCAGCAGTCCGGATGTACAGGGCACCATATATTTT.

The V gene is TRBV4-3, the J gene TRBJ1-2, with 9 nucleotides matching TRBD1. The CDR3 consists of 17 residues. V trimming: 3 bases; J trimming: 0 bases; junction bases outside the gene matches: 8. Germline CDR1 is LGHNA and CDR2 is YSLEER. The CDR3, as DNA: TGCGCCAGCAGCCAGTACGGCCGGGACAGGGCTAACTATGGCTACACCTTC. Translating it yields CASSQYGRDRANYGYTF.

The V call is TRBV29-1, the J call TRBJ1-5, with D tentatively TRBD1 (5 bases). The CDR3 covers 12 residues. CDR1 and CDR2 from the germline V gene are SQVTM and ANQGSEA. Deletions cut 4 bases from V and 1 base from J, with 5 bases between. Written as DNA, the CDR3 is TGCAGCGTTGGGGGGAGCAATCAGCCCCAGCATTTT. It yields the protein CSVGGSNQPQHF.

Here the CDR3 reads CSAGQGAFQPQHF. The CDR3 DNA follows: TGCAGCGCGGGACAGGGGGCTTTTCAGCCCCAGCATTTT. The chain employs TRBV29-1 and TRBJ1-5; 12 bases match TRBD1. Trimming removed 7 bases from V and 6 bases from J; junction bases left unmatched: 4. This CDR3 spans 13 amino acids. CDR1 is SQVTM, CDR2 ANQGSEA, per germline.

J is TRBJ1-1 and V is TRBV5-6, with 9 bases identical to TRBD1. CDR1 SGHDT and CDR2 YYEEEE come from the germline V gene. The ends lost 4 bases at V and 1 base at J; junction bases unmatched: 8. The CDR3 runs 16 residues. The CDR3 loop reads CASSPRTGAGNTEAFF. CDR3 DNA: TGTGCCAGCAGCCCAAGGACAGGGGCGGGGAACACTGAAGCTTTCTTT.

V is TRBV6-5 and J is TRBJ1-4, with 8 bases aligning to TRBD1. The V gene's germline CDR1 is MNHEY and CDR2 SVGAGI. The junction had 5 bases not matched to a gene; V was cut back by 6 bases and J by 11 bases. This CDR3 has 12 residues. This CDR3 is CASRDRGEKLFF. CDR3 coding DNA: TGTGCCAGCAGAGACAGGGGCGAGAAACTGTTTTTT.